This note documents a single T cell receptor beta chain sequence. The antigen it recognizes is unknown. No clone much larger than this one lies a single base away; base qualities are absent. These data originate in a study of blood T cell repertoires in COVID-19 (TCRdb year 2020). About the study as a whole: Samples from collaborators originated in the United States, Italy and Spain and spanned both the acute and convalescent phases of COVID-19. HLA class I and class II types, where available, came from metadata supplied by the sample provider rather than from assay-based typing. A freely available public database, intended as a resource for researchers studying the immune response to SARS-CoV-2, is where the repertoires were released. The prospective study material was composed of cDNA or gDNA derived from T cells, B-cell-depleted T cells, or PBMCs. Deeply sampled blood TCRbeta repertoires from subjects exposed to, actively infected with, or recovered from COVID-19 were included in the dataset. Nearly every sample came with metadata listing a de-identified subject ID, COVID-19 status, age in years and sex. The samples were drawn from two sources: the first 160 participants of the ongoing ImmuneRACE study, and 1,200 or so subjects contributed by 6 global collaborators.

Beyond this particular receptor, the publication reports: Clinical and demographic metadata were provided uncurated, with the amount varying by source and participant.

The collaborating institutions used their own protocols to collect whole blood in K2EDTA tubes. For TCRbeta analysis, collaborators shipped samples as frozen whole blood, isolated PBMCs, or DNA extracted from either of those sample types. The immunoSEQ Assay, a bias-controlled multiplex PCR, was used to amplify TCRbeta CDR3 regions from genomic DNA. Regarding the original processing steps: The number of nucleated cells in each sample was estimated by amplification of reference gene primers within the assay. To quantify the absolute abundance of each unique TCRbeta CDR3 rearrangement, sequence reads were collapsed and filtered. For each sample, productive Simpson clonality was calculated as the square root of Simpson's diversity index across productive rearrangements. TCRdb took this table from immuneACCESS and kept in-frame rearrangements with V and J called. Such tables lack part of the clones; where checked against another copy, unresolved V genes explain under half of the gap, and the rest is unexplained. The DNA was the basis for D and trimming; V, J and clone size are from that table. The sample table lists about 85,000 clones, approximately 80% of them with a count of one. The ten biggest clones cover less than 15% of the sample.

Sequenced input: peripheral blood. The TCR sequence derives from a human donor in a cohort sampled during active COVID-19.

The CDR3 protein: CASSWGQAYEQYF. DNA sequence: TGTGCCAGCAGCTGGGGACAGGCCTACGAGCAGTACTTC. The sequence links TRBV4-2 to TRBJ2-7, with 8 bases in between that match TRBD1. In the germline V gene, CDR1 corresponds to LGHNA and CDR2 to YNFKEQ. The CDR3 runs 13 residues from the cysteine to the phenylalanine. The read is trimmed to its CDR3 DNA, 39 bases read in frame from base 1. V is cut back by 5 bases and J by 2 bases, with 2 bases in the junction unmatched.